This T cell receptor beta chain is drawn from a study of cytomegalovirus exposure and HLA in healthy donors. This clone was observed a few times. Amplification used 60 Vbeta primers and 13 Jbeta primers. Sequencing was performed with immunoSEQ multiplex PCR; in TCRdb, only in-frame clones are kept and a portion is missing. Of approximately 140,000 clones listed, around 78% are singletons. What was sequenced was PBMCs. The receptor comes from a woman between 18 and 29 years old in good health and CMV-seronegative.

CDR3 sequence: CASSQSGNQPQHF. The CDR3 DNA is TGCGCCAGCAGCCAGTCAGGGAATCAGCCCCAGCATTTT. This chain joins TRBV4-1 and TRBJ1-5; D is possibly TRBD1 (5 bases). V lost 3 bases, J lost 4 bases, and 7 bases lay in between. Germline V gene data show CDR1 as MGHRA and CDR2 as YSYEKL. This CDR3 has 13 amino acids.